These T cell receptor beta chains were read from a single sample in a study of T-cell reconstitution after alpha-beta-depleted transplantation in children. TCRdb re-called the PCR reads through MiXCR, storing one row per CDR3 protein. The repertoire holds almost 500,000 distinct CDR3 sequences, with around an eighth as singletons. Sample: PBMCs from the stem cell graft donor, taken from the stem cell graft. The receptor set was obtained from a human donor who donated a stem cell graft to a child with combined immunodeficiency. Both conserved end residues are part of each CDR3. Each record gives: CDR3 protein, CDR3 DNA, J gene, D gene, clone size, V gene. The D gene is left open where the match is weak. Size is omitted from some rows. Given values are once, few, many or a class for expanded clones.

cdr3_aa: CSARGAGVKTGEQFF; cdr3_nt: TGCAGTGCTAGAGGTGCGGGAGTGAAGACAGGTGAGCAGTTCTTC; j_call: TRBJ2-1; d_call: -; clone_size: few; v_call: TRBV20-1
cdr3_aa: CASSPPQGQGSTDTQYF; cdr3_nt: TGTGCCAGCTCACCACCGCAGGGACAGGGCAGCACAGATACGCAGTATTTT; j_call: TRBJ2-3; d_call: TRBD1; clone_size: few; v_call: TRBV18
cdr3_aa: CASSLPYRDRLAKNIQYF; cdr3_nt: TGTGCCAGCAGCCTACCTTACCGGGACAGACTAGCCAAAAACATTCAGTACTTC; j_call: TRBJ2-4; d_call: TRBD1; clone_size: few; v_call: TRBV7-4
cdr3_aa: CAGASDRGLKTQYF; cdr3_nt: TGTGCCGGAGCCTCCGACAGGGGGTTGAAGACCCAGTACTTC; j_call: TRBJ2-5; d_call: TRBD1; clone_size: -; v_call: TRBV7-9
cdr3_aa: CASSSPNLPSTDTQYF; cdr3_nt: TGTGCCAGCAGTTCCCCAAACCTCCCGTCCACAGATACGCAGTATTTT; j_call: TRBJ2-3; d_call: -; clone_size: few; v_call: TRBV6-2/TRBV6-3
cdr3_aa: CSVVLARGEEKLFF; cdr3_nt: TGCAGCGTTGTCCTGGCCAGGGGTGAGGAAAAACTGTTTTTT; j_call: TRBJ1-4; d_call: -; clone_size: few; v_call: TRBV29-1
cdr3_aa: CASSRTGGQGIQYF; cdr3_nt: TGTGCCAGCAGTCGGACAGGGGGACAGGGCATTCAGTACTTC; j_call: TRBJ2-4; d_call: TRBD1; clone_size: once; v_call: TRBV28
cdr3_aa: CATSDLPQLDTQYF; cdr3_nt: TGTGCCACCAGTGATTTGCCGCAGTTGGATACGCAGTATTTT; j_call: TRBJ2-3; d_call: -; clone_size: few; v_call: TRBV24-1
cdr3_aa: CATSRDAGVKRNTGELFF; cdr3_nt: TGTGCCACCAGCAGAGATGCAGGAGTTAAGCGGAACACCGGGGAGCTGTTTTTT; j_call: TRBJ2-2; d_call: -; clone_size: many; v_call: TRBV15
cdr3_aa: CASSSYGSYEQYF; cdr3_nt: TGTGCCAGCAGCAGCTATGGGTCCTACGAGCAGTACTTC; j_call: TRBJ2-7; d_call: -; clone_size: -; v_call: TRBV12-3/TRBV12-4
cdr3_aa: CASSFPSTSPSTDTQYF; cdr3_nt: TGTGCCAGCAGTTTCCCCTCGACTAGCCCTAGCACAGATACGCAGTATTTT; j_call: TRBJ2-3; d_call: TRBD2; clone_size: -; v_call: TRBV12-3/TRBV12-4
cdr3_aa: CATSVLAGGAYEQYF; cdr3_nt: TGTGCCACCAGCGTACTAGCGGGAGGGGCCTACGAGCAGTACTTC; j_call: TRBJ2-7; d_call: TRBD2; clone_size: few; v_call: TRBV15
cdr3_aa: CASAVGTYNEQFF; cdr3_nt: TGTGCCAGCGCCGTGGGGACATACAATGAGCAGTTCTTC; j_call: TRBJ2-1; d_call: -; clone_size: once; v_call: TRBV27
cdr3_aa: CASSSAGGAVLEQFF; cdr3_nt: TGTGCCAGTAGTAGCGCGGGAGGGGCAGTTCTTGAGCAGTTCTTC; j_call: TRBJ2-1; d_call: TRBD2; clone_size: few; v_call: TRBV19
cdr3_aa: CASTGGRTDTQYF; cdr3_nt: TGTGCCAGCACGGGGGGGCGCACAGATACGCAGTATTTT; j_call: TRBJ2-3; d_call: TRBD2; clone_size: many; v_call: TRBV6-5
cdr3_aa: CASSRTGKGKPQHF; cdr3_nt: TGTGCCAGCAGTAGGACAGGGAAAGGGAAGCCCCAGCATTTT; j_call: TRBJ1-5; d_call: TRBD1; clone_size: -; v_call: TRBV27
cdr3_aa: CASSLSQRSNEAFF; cdr3_nt: TGTGCCAGCAGTTTATCCCAAAGGAGCAATGAAGCTTTCTTT; j_call: TRBJ1-1; d_call: -; clone_size: -; v_call: TRBV27
cdr3_aa: CASSSGSAKNIQYF; cdr3_nt: TGTGCCAGCAGTTCAGGGTCCGCCAAAAACATTCAGTACTTC; j_call: TRBJ2-4; d_call: -; clone_size: many; v_call: TRBV6-2/TRBV6-3
cdr3_aa: CASNMGQGRFNEQFF; cdr3_nt: TGCGCCAGCAACATGGGACAGGGAAGGTTCAATGAGCAGTTCTTC; j_call: TRBJ2-1; d_call: TRBD1; clone_size: -; v_call: TRBV5-1
cdr3_aa: CASSFQTGSNQPQHF; cdr3_nt: TGTGCCAGCAGTTTCCAGACGGGGAGCAATCAGCCCCAGCATTTT; j_call: TRBJ1-5; d_call: -; clone_size: few; v_call: TRBV12-3/TRBV12-4
cdr3_aa: CASRGTTTYEQYF; cdr3_nt: TGTGCCAGCAGGGGGACAACAACCTACGAGCAGTACTTC; j_call: TRBJ2-7; d_call: -; clone_size: few; v_call: TRBV2
cdr3_aa: CASQGDYGYTF; cdr3_nt: TGTGCCTCACAGGGGGACTATGGCTACACCTTC; j_call: TRBJ1-2; d_call: TRBD1; clone_size: many; v_call: TRBV12-3/TRBV12-4
cdr3_aa: CASRRWVLMSTDTQYF; cdr3_nt: TGTGCCAGCAGACGTTGGGTACTCATGAGCACAGATACGCAGTATTTT; j_call: TRBJ2-3; d_call: -; clone_size: -; v_call: TRBV5-6
cdr3_aa: CASRAPGQLRSSYEQYF; cdr3_nt: TGTGCCAGCAGGGCTCCGGGACAGTTAAGGAGCTCCTACGAGCAGTACTTC; j_call: TRBJ2-7; d_call: TRBD1; clone_size: many; v_call: TRBV6-1
cdr3_aa: CASSQEFAGAPRNTEAFF; cdr3_nt: TGTGCCAGCAGCCAAGAGTTCGCGGGGGCGCCGAGGAACACTGAAGCTTTCTTT; j_call: TRBJ1-1; d_call: -; clone_size: -; v_call: TRBV3-1
cdr3_aa: CSARWGVEVQETQYF; cdr3_nt: TGCAGTGCTAGGTGGGGGGTTGAAGTACAAGAGACCCAGTACTTC; j_call: TRBJ2-5; d_call: -; clone_size: few; v_call: TRBV20-1
cdr3_aa: CAISEGGGGHEQFF; cdr3_nt: TGTGCCATCAGTGAGGGCGGTGGGGGCCATGAGCAGTTCTTC; j_call: TRBJ2-1; d_call: -; clone_size: -; v_call: TRBV10-3
cdr3_aa: CASSPQDLWGYTF; cdr3_nt: TGTGCCAGCAGCCCACAGGATCTATGGGGCTACACCTTC; j_call: TRBJ1-2; d_call: -; clone_size: many; v_call: TRBV12-3/TRBV12-4
cdr3_aa: CSAHRVGEQFF; cdr3_nt: TGCAGTGCCCATCGGGTCGGTGAGCAGTTCTTC; j_call: TRBJ2-1; d_call: -; clone_size: many; v_call: TRBV20-1
cdr3_aa: CASSLGLAGERDTQYF; cdr3_nt: TGCGCCAGCAGCCTCGGACTAGCGGGAGAGAGAGATACGCAGTATTTT; j_call: TRBJ2-3; d_call: TRBD2; clone_size: -; v_call: TRBV4-3
cdr3_aa: CASSLTSGRNSYEQYF; cdr3_nt: TGTGCCAGCAGTTTAACTAGCGGGAGGAACTCCTACGAGCAGTACTTC; j_call: TRBJ2-7; d_call: TRBD2; clone_size: few; v_call: TRBV12-3/TRBV12-4
cdr3_aa: CASRLWRAHEQYF; cdr3_nt: TGTGCCAGCAGATTGTGGAGGGCCCACGAGCAGTACTTC; j_call: TRBJ2-7; d_call: -; clone_size: -; v_call: TRBV5-5
cdr3_aa: CASTPVAGVEETQYF; cdr3_nt: TGTGCCAGTACCCCCGTGGCAGGCGTCGAAGAGACCCAGTACTTC; j_call: TRBJ2-5; d_call: -; clone_size: many; v_call: TRBV19
cdr3_aa: CASSQEGASPTDTQYF; cdr3_nt: TGCGCCAGCAGCCAAGAAGGGGCTAGCCCCACAGATACGCAGTATTTT; j_call: TRBJ2-3; d_call: -; clone_size: -; v_call: TRBV4-3
cdr3_aa: CATSRAGVEDEQYF; cdr3_nt: TGTGCCACCAGCAGAGCGGGGGTAGAGGACGAGCAGTACTTC; j_call: TRBJ2-7; d_call: -; clone_size: few; v_call: TRBV15
cdr3_aa: CASSFRGQSYNEQFF; cdr3_nt: TGTGCCAGCAGCTTTAGGGGACAGTCCTACAATGAGCAGTTCTTC; j_call: TRBJ2-1; d_call: TRBD1; clone_size: many; v_call: TRBV5-5
cdr3_aa: CASSERGGGVNEQFF; cdr3_nt: TGTGCCAGCAGCGAACGGGGGGGCGGGGTCAATGAGCAGTTCTTC; j_call: TRBJ2-1; d_call: TRBD2; clone_size: -; v_call: TRBV9
cdr3_aa: CASSLSLAAGYF; cdr3_nt: TGTGCCAGCAGTTTATCGTTAGCGGCGGGGTACTTC; j_call: TRBJ2-7; d_call: -; clone_size: many; v_call: TRBV12-3/TRBV12-4
cdr3_aa: CASTLPENTGELFF; cdr3_nt: TGTGCCAGCACCCTGCCAGAGAACACCGGGGAGCTGTTTTTT; j_call: TRBJ2-2; d_call: -; clone_size: few; v_call: TRBV12-3/TRBV12-4
cdr3_aa: CAWGGPGLQFF; cdr3_nt: TGTGCCTGGGGAGGACCGGGGCTGCAGTTCTTC; j_call: TRBJ2-1; d_call: -; clone_size: -; v_call: TRBV30
cdr3_aa: CASSLGTLAYEQYF; cdr3_nt: TGTGCCAGCAGTTTGGGGACGTTGGCCTACGAGCAGTACTTC; j_call: TRBJ2-7; d_call: -; clone_size: few; v_call: TRBV12-3/TRBV12-4
cdr3_aa: CASSLAGGVDQPQHF; cdr3_nt: TGTGCCAGCAGCCTAGCGGGGGGGGTGGATCAGCCCCAGCATTTT; j_call: TRBJ1-5; d_call: -; clone_size: few; v_call: TRBV12-3/TRBV12-4
cdr3_aa: CAIMKDRAANTGELFF; cdr3_nt: TGTGCCATCATGAAGGACAGGGCCGCGAACACCGGGGAGCTGTTTTTT; j_call: TRBJ2-2; d_call: TRBD1; clone_size: -; v_call: TRBV10-3
cdr3_aa: CASSPPAVTGGTEAFF; cdr3_nt: TGTGCCAGCAGCCCTCCGGCGGTAACGGGGGGCACTGAAGCTTTCTTT; j_call: TRBJ1-1; d_call: -; clone_size: few; v_call: TRBV7-3
cdr3_aa: CSALTSGGYEQYF; cdr3_nt: TGCAGTGCTCTGACTAGCGGGGGTTACGAGCAGTACTTC; j_call: TRBJ2-7; d_call: TRBD2; clone_size: -; v_call: TRBV20-1
cdr3_aa: CASSPTVVTGNPYNEQFF; cdr3_nt: TGTGCCAGCAGCCCGACCGTAGTTACGGGGAATCCCTACAATGAGCAGTTCTTC; j_call: TRBJ2-1; d_call: -; clone_size: few; v_call: TRBV11-1
cdr3_aa: CASSSEGTPNTGELFF; cdr3_nt: TGTGCCAGCAGCTCCGAAGGGACACCGAACACCGGGGAGCTGTTTTTT; j_call: TRBJ2-2; d_call: -; clone_size: many; v_call: TRBV7-8